One and the same sample provided the 30 T cell receptor beta chains below, sequenced in a study of CD8 T cells in ankylosing spondylitis. The study, taken as a whole, reports: Ankylosing spondylitis blood appeared to be characterized by a TCR beta motif of several highly homologous variants.

TCRdb called the 5' RACE reads again in MiXCR, with one record for every CDR3 protein. The repertoire includes more than 650,000 distinct CDR3 sequences, about 11% of them detected once, and under 0.6% sits in the top ten. The antigens of these receptors remain unknown. The sequenced sample consisted of blood, either unsorted or a sorted T cell fraction (not recorded which). These receptors came from a male donor with ankylosing spondylitis.

The rearrangement joins TRBV7-9 to TRBJ2-7; 7 bases align to TRBD1. This CDR3 is built from 14 residues. Germline trimming cut 3 bases from V and 4 bases from J; bases unmatched to any gene: 6. From germline, CDR1 is SEHNR and CDR2 FQNEAQ (reference sequence). CDR3 nucleotide sequence: TGTGCCAGCAGCTTCATAGACAGGGCTTACGAGCAGTACTTC. The encoded protein is CASSFIDRAYEQYF.

This clonotype was picked up many times. V usage is TRBV7-8 and J usage is TRBJ2-7, with a tentative D call TRBD1 (5 bases). Germline CDR1 and CDR2: SGHVS and FQNEAQ. V shed 5 bases and J shed 0 bases, with 14 bases lying between them. The CDR3 runs 15 residues. DNA of the CDR3: TGTGCCAGCAGCCATGAAGGGGATCCCTCCTACGAGCAGTACTTC. Translated, it gives CASSHEGDPSYEQYF. The full variable domain, rest sourced from reference TRBV7-8 and TRBJ2-7, is GAGVSQSPRYKVAKRGQDVALRCDPISGHVSLFWYQQALGQGPEFLTYFQNEAQLDKSGLPSDRFFAERPEGSVSTLKIQRTQQEDSAVYLCASSHEGDPSYEQYFGPGTRLTVT.

This chain joins TRBV5-1 and TRBJ1-2; D may be TRBD1 (6 bases). With 4 bases removed from V and 3 bases from J, the gap between germline ends came to 16 bases. Germline V CDR1 and CDR2: SGHRS, YFSETQ. This CDR3 is built from 15 residues. In DNA, the CDR3 is TGCGCCAGCAGCCTGGACTCAGGGGTTGACTATGGCTACACCTTC. Protein: CASSLDSGVDYGYTF.

The gene calls are TRBV5-8 and TRBJ1-5, with D uncertain. CDR3 length equals 14 residues. With 2 bases removed from V and 3 bases from J, the gap between germline ends came to 9 bases. The V gene's germline CDR1 is SGHTS and CDR2 YDEGEE. CDR3 nucleotide sequence: TGTGCCAGCAGCTTACGACATAACAATCAGCCCCAGCATTTT. It yields the protein CASSLRHNNQPQHF.

This clonotype showed up just a few times. V usage is TRBV5-1 and J usage is TRBJ2-5; D possibly corresponds to TRBD2 (6 bases). Germline CDR1 and CDR2: SGHRS and YFSETQ. This CDR3 has 16 amino acids. The V end was cut by 4 bases, the J end by 5 bases, with 21 bases between. The CDR3 region is CASSPSGAGRHETQYF. CDR3 in DNA: TGCGCCAGCAGCCCTTCCGGGGCGGGGAGGCACGAGACCCAGTACTTC. Full variable domain (missing parts from reference TRBV5-1 and TRBJ2-5): KAGVTQTPRYLIKTRGQQVTLSCSPISGHRSVSWYQQTPGQGLQFLFEYFSETQRNKGNFPGRFSGRQFSNSRSEMNVSTLELGDSALYLCASSPSGAGRHETQYFGPGTRLLVL.

The chain is built from TRBV5-1 and TRBJ1-2; D might be TRBD1 (5 bases). Germline V gene lookup returns CDR1 SGHRS and CDR2 YFSETQ. The V gene lost 4 bases and the J gene lost 4 bases, with 17 bases spanning the gap. CDR3 size: 15 residues. DNA of the CDR3: TGCGCCAGCAGCCCGGATCCGGGACCATCCTATGGCTACACCTTC. This gives the protein CASSPDPGPSYGYTF.

V is TRBV29-1 and J is TRBJ2-5; D is perhaps TRBD1 or TRBD2 (5 bases each). Per the germline V gene, CDR1 is SQVTM and CDR2 is ANQGSEA. The CDR3 covers 11 residues. V lost 7 bases and J lost 5, with 11 bases in between. The CDR3 nucleotides are TGCAGCGGGGGATGGGGGGAGACCCAGTACTTC. This gives the protein CSGGWGETQYF. Using reference TRBV29-1 and TRBJ2-5 for the parts outside the CDR3, the full variable domain is SAVISQKPSRDICQRGTSLTIQCQVDSQVTMMFWYRQQPGQSLTLIATANQGSEATYESGFVIDKFPISRPNLTFSTLTVSNMSPEDSSIYLCSGGWGETQYFGPGTRLLVL.

This rearrangement joins TRBV24-1 to TRBJ2-2; D is uncertain. Looked up from germline, CDR1 is KGHDR and CDR2 is SFDVKD. Trimming pared 5 bases from V and 4 bases from J, leaving 16 bases between. This CDR3 spans 16 amino acids. The CDR3 region is CATSASLPVGTGELFF. The CDR3 nucleotides read TGTGCCACCAGTGCGTCGCTACCAGTCGGCACCGGGGAGCTGTTTTTT.

The chain uses TRBV12-3 or TRBV12-4 and TRBJ1-3; D is unresolved. The CDR3 loop spans 14 amino acids. V was pared by 6 bases and J by 1 base, with 10 bases between. The CDR3 coding sequence is TGTGCCAGCAGGTCGGGGTTTTCTGGAAACACCATATATTTT. It specifies CASRSGFSGNTIYF.

The chain has TRBV2 and TRBJ2-7, with 8 bases aligning to TRBD2. The trim removed 0 bases at V and 4 bases at J, leaving 8 bases unmatched. The V gene's germline CDR1 is SNHLY and CDR2 FYNNEI. This CDR3 comprises 16 residues. The CDR3: CASSEAGAGGLYEQYF. CDR3 nucleotides: TGTGCCAGCAGTGAAGCAGGTGCGGGAGGACTATACGAGCAGTACTTC.

In this sample, this clonotype turned up many times. This chain joins TRBV29-1 and TRBJ1-5; D gene unclear. Germline V CDR1 and CDR2: SQVTM, ANQGSEA. The V gene lost 2 bases and the J gene lost 4 bases, with 6 bases spanning the gap. CDR3 length: 12 amino acids. The CDR3 here is CSVELPNQPQHF. CDR3 sequence (DNA): TGCAGCGTTGAACTGCCTAATCAGCCCCAGCATTTT. The whole variable domain, remainder taken from reference TRBV29-1 and TRBJ1-5, is SAVISQKPSRDICQRGTSLTIQCQVDSQVTMMFWYRQQPGQSLTLIATANQGSEATYESGFVIDKFPISRPNLTFSTLTVSNMSPEDSSIYLCSVELPNQPQHFGDGTRLSIL.

This clonotype was picked up many times. J is TRBJ2-2 and V is TRBV5-1; D gene ambiguous. CDR3 length equals 13 residues. The V gene's germline CDR1 is SGHRS and CDR2 YFSETQ. The V and J ends lost 1 base and 6 bases respectively, with 7 bases between them. The CDR3 sequence is CASSLMGSGELFF. CDR3 DNA sequence: TGCGCCAGCAGCTTGATGGGTTCCGGGGAGCTGTTTTTT.

This clonotype has ten or more counts. This chain joins TRBV7-3 and TRBJ2-2, with TRBD1 as a possible D gene (5 bases). CDR1 and CDR2 from the germline V gene are SGHTA and FQGTGA. The CDR3 covers 13 residues. Trimming cost V 4 bases and J 6 bases, with 9 bases left between them. CDR3 in amino acids: CASSYDSAGELFF. Here the CDR3 DNA reads TGTGCCAGCAGCTACGACAGCGCCGGGGAGCTGTTTTTT.

This clonotype appeared a few times. V is TRBV9 and J is TRBJ2-1; TRBD2 matches 10 bases. Trimming at V came to 1 base and at J to 7 bases, leaving 5 bases not matched to a gene. The CDR3 has 15 residues. The germline V gene has CDR1 SGDLS and CDR2 YYNGEE. In DNA, the CDR3 is TGTGCCAGCAGCGTAAGAAGCGGGAGGGTTAATGAGCAGTTCTTC. Translation gives CASSVRSGRVNEQFF.

J is TRBJ1-2 and V is TRBV2; 10 nucleotides agree with TRBD1. The CDR3 runs to 15 residues. The junction had 10 bases not matched to a gene; V was cut back by 8 bases and J by 4 bases. CDR1 and CDR2 from the germline V gene are SNHLY and FYNNEI. The CDR3 is CASSGTGARAYGYTF. For the CDR3, the DNA is TGTGCCAGCTCCGGGACAGGGGCGCGGGCCTATGGCTACACCTTC.

This clonotype was counted a few times. The chain uses TRBV2 and TRBJ1-5; D is undetermined. There are 15 residues in the CDR3. The ends were cut back, 3 bases at V and 0 bases at J, with 9 bases in the middle. Germline CDR1 is SNHLY and CDR2 is FYNNEI. The CDR3 nucleotides read TGTGCCAGCAGTGATCAAAGTTATAGCAATCAGCCCCAGCATTTT. Protein sequence: CASSDQSYSNQPQHF.

The chain links TRBV2 to TRBJ2-2; perhaps D is TRBD1 or TRBD2 (5 bases each). CDR3 length equals 16 residues. Trimming pared 7 bases from V and 0 bases from J, leaving 15 bases between. Germline assignment: CDR1 SNHLY and CDR2 FYNNEI. Here the CDR3 DNA reads TGTGCCAGCACCGGGACGCCTACTCCGAACACCGGGGAGCTGTTTTTT. Translation: CASTGTPTPNTGELFF. The full variable domain, completed using reference TRBV2 and TRBJ2-2, is EPEVTQTPSHQVTQMGQEVILRCVPISNHLYFYWYRQILGQKVEFLVSFYNNEISEKSEIFDDQFSVERPDGSNFTLKIRSTKLEDSAMYFCASTGTPTPNTGELFFGEGSRLTVL.

This clonotype has a count of ten or more. V gene TRBV12-3 or TRBV12-4 combines with J gene TRBJ1-2; D perhaps matches TRBD1 (6 bases). The CDR3 is 15 residues long. With 6 bases removed from V and 4 bases from J, the gap between germline ends came to 18 bases. CDR3 DNA sequence: TGTGCCAGCAGGGAACAGGGAGCAGCCGGCTATGGCTACACCTTC. Translation gives CASREQGAAGYGYTF.

This clonotype has ten or more counts. The chain uses TRBV7-8 and TRBJ2-7; 10 bases align to TRBD1. CDR1 is SGHVS and CDR2 is FQNEAQ in the germline V gene. The CDR3 covers 14 residues. The ends lost 6 bases at V and 2 bases at J; junction bases unmatched: 4. The CDR3 nucleotides are TGTGCCAGCAGTCGGACAGGGGGGACCTACGAGCAGTACTTC. Translation: CASSRTGGTYEQYF. The full variable domain, in which reference TRBV7-8 and TRBJ2-7 provide the parts outside the CDR3, is GAGVSQSPRYKVAKRGQDVALRCDPISGHVSLFWYQQALGQGPEFLTYFQNEAQLDKSGLPSDRFFAERPEGSVSTLKIQRTQQEDSAVYLCASSRTGGTYEQYFGPGTRLTVT.

The chain employs TRBV5-1 and TRBJ1-1; D gene unclear. V lost 4 bases, J lost 1 base, and 14 bases lay in between. Germline-derived CDR1 and CDR2 are SGHRS and YFSETQ. CDR3 size: 15 residues. CDR3 loop: CASSLLELPNTEAFF. The CDR3 nucleotides are TGCGCCAGCAGCCTGCTAGAACTACCGAACACTGAAGCTTTCTTT.

This clonotype was observed a few times. The chain employs TRBV2 and TRBJ1-2; the D is unclear. CDR1 and CDR2 (germline): SNHLY, FYNNEI. This CDR3 comprises 13 residues. V lost 8 bases and J 8 bases, leaving 18 bases between the germline ends. In nucleotides, the CDR3 is TGTGCCAGCGGCGGATACTCCGTGGACGGCTACACCTTC. This codes for CASGGYSVDGYTF.

This clonotype was recorded a few times. V is TRBV27 and J is TRBJ2-7; D gene uncertain. The CDR3 extends over 14 amino acids. Trimming pared 9 bases from V and 7 bases from J, leaving 22 bases between. The germline CDR1 and CDR2 sequences are MNHEY and SMNVEV (reference sequence). CDR3: CASTPPRRPLEQYF. The CDR3 DNA sequence: TGTGCCAGTACCCCCCCGAGAAGACCCTTAGAGCAGTACTTC.

The table lists this clonotype with a few counts. The chain employs TRBV9 and TRBJ2-7; D is perhaps TRBD2 (7 bases). There are 14 residues in the CDR3. The germline V gene has CDR1 SGDLS and CDR2 YYNGEE. Deletions cut 4 bases from V and 0 bases from J, with 11 bases between. The chain's CDR3 is CASSSGGTSYEQYF. The CDR3 DNA reads as TGTGCCAGCAGCTCGGGGGGCACCTCCTACGAGCAGTACTTC. Supplemented by reference TRBV9 and TRBJ2-7, the full variable domain reads DSGVTQTPKHLITATGQRVTLRCSPRSGDLSVYWYQQSLDQGLQFLIQYYNGEERAKGNILERFSAQQFPDLHSELNLSSLELGDSALYFCASSSGGTSYEQYFGPGTRLTVT.

This clonotype was detected a few times. The gene calls are TRBV5-1 and TRBJ1-4, with D unresolved. Trimming pared 0 bases from V and 6 bases from J, leaving 9 bases between. The CDR3 spans 14 residues. The germline V gene has CDR1 SGHRS and CDR2 YFSETQ. CDR3: CASSLERVDEKLFF. CDR3 bases: TGCGCCAGCAGCTTGGAGAGGGTGGATGAAAAACTGTTTTTT.

This clonotype was detected only a few times. CDR3 loop: CASSYDREGGQFF. The CDR3 nucleotides are TGTGCCAGCAGCTACGACAGGGAGGGGGGGCAGTTCTTC. V gene TRBV7-8 combines with J gene TRBJ2-1; D may correspond to TRBD1 or TRBD2 (7 bases each). This CDR3 contains 13 residues. Trimming stripped 4 bases from V and 12 bases from J, with 16 bases between. The germline CDR1 and CDR2 sequences are SGHVS and FQNEAQ.

The chain carries TRBV24-1 and TRBJ1-5; possibly TRBD1 for D (6 bases). V shed 3 bases and J shed 2 bases, with 10 bases lying between them. CDR1 is KGHDR and CDR2 is SFDVKD in the germline V gene. The CDR3 totals 15 residues. DNA of the CDR3: TGTGCCACCAGTGATGGGGGCAGCGGCAATCAGCCCCAGCATTTT. Protein product: CATSDGGSGNQPQHF.

The rearrangement uses TRBV10-3 and TRBJ1-5, with D possibly matching TRBD1 (6 bases). This CDR3 spans 15 amino acids. Trimming pared 3 bases from V and 2 bases from J, leaving 11 bases between. Germline lookup yields CDR1 ENHRY and CDR2 SYGVKD. For the CDR3, the DNA is TGTGCCATCAGTGAAAAACAGGGAGGCAATCAGCCCCAGCATTTT. This sequence encodes CAISEKQGGNQPQHF.

This clonotype has a handful of counts. The chain joins TRBV24-1 to TRBJ2-3, with D unclear. V was shortened by 2 bases and J by 2 bases, with 4 bases between the two germline ends. The CDR3 runs to 13 residues. Germline-derived CDR1 and CDR2 are KGHDR and SFDVKD. The CDR3 is CATSDSFTDTQYF. The DNA of the CDR3 is TGTGCCACCAGTGATTCCTTCACAGATACGCAGTATTTT.

This rearrangement joins TRBV25-1 to TRBJ1-2; maybe TRBD1 (5 bases). This CDR3 has 15 amino acids. Trimming stripped 5 bases from V and 2 bases from J, with 15 bases between. Germline CDR1 reads MGHDK; CDR2 reads SYGVNS. The CDR3 spells CASSPERQFNYGYTF. The CDR3 nucleotides are TGTGCCAGCAGTCCAGAAAGACAGTTCAACTATGGCTACACCTTC.

This clonotype has ten or more counts. The V gene is TRBV20-1, the J gene TRBJ2-5; 9 bases align to TRBD2. The germline V gene encodes CDR1 DFQATT and CDR2 SNEGSKA (reference sequence). This CDR3 has 13 residues. This chain's CDR3 is CSSIAGVAETQYF. The CDR3 nucleotides read TGCAGCTCAATAGCGGGAGTGGCAGAGACCCAGTACTTC.